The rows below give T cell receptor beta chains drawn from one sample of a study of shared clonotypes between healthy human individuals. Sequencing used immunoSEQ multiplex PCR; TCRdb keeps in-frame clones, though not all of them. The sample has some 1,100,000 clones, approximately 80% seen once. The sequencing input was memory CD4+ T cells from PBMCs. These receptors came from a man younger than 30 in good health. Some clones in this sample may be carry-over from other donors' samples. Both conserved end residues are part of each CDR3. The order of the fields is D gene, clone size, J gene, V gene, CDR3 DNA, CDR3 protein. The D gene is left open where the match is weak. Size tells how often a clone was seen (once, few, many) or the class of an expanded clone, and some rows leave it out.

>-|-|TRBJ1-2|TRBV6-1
TGTGCCAGCGTTTGGGACCTTACGGGAGGCTACACCTTC
CASVWDLTGGYTF
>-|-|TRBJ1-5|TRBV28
TGTGCCAGCAGTTTATACGCTCAGCCCCAGCATTTT
CASSLYAQPQHF
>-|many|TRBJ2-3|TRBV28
TGTGCCAGCAGTTTTTACAGTACTGCAGATACGCAGTATTTT
CASSFYSTADTQYF
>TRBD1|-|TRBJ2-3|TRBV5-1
TGCGCCAGCAGCTTAGGGACAGAAAGCACAGATACGCAGTATTTT
CASSLGTESTDTQYF
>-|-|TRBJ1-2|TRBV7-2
TGTGCCAGCTCCAGCGGTGCGGCCTTTCGGGGCTACACCTTC
CASSSGAAFRGYTF
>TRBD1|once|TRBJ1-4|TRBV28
TGTGCCAGCAGCCCCCGGACAGGGAGTGCAACTAATGAAAAACTGTTTTTT
CASSPRTGSATNEKLFF
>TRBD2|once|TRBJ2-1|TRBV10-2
TGCGCCAGCAGTGAGGGAGGACTAGCCAATGAGCAGTTCTTC
CASSEGGLANEQFF
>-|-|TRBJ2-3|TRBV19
TGTGCCAGTAGCCTCGCCCATACGCAGTATTTT
CASSLAHTQYF
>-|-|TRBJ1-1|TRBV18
TGTGCCAGCTCACCACGTGAGGGGAGGAACACTGAAGCTTTCTTT
CASSPREGRNTEAFF
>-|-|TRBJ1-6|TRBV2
TGTGCCAGCATGGGGCATCATAATTCACCCCTCCACTTT
CASMGHHNSPLHF
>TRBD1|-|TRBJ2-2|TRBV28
TGTGCCAGCAGTTTCGACAGGGGTCGCACCGGGGAGCTGTTTTTT
CASSFDRGRTGELFF
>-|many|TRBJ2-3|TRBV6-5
TGTGCCAGCAGTCGCGAGCGGGATACGCAGTATTTT
CASSRERDTQYF
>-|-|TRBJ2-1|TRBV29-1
TGCAGCGTTGAAGATCGGTACGGGAGTGCGTACAATGAGCAGTTCTTC
CSVEDRYGSAYNEQFF
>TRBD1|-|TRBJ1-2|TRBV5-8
TGTGCCAGCAGCGGGAAGGGGGCGTCGACAAACTATGGCTACACCTTC
CASSGKGASTNYGYTF
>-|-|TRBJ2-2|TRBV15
TGTGCCACCAGCAGTACGCCCGGGGAGCTGTTTTTT
CATSSTPGELFF
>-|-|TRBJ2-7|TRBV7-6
TGTGCCAGCAGCTTAAGCTTGGACAGAACCTACGAGCAGTACTTC
CASSLSLDRTYEQYF